Below are 22 T cell receptor beta chains sequenced from a single sample in a study of cytomegalovirus exposure and HLA in healthy donors. Sequenced by immunoSEQ multiplex PCR; TCRdb stores in-frame clones only, minus some. Here the sample spans 60,000 to 70,000 clones, almost 95% being singletons. Sample: PBMCs. These receptors originate from a man aged 18 to 29 in good health and CMV-seropositive.

The rearrangement uses TRBV27 and TRBJ2-3, with 7 bases matching TRBD1. This CDR3 spans 14 amino acids. Germline-derived CDR1 and CDR2 are MNHEY and SMNVEV (reference sequence). J lost 6 bases, V lost 8 bases, and 11 bases had no gene match. The CDR3 is CASARGQIEDTQYF. Here the CDR3 DNA reads TGTGCCAGCGCTAGGGGACAGATTGAGGATACGCAGTATTTT.

The J gene is TRBJ1-1, the V gene TRBV6-5, with a possible D match to TRBD1 (6 bases). V lost 6 bases to trimming and J lost 3 bases, with 14 bases between them. Germline V lookup: CDR1 MNHEY, CDR2 SVGAGI. The CDR3 consists of 14 residues. The DNA for the CDR3 is TGTGCCAGCAGGGACAGCGAGGCGGACACTGAAGCTTTCTTT. It translates to CASRDSEADTEAFF.

This chain links TRBV7-9 with TRBJ1-1, with 9 positions matching TRBD1. The CDR3 spans 14 residues. V lost 5 bases, J lost 6 bases, and 7 bases stayed unmatched. Per germline, CDR1 SEHNR and CDR2 FQNEAQ (reference sequence). CDR3 in amino acids: CASSPGTGKPEAFF. CDR3 DNA sequence: TGTGCCAGCAGCCCCGGGACAGGGAAGCCTGAAGCTTTCTTT.

This chain uses TRBV14 with TRBJ2-1; 10 bases map to TRBD2. V shed 1 base and J 7 bases; nucleotides not matched to a gene: 4. The CDR3 has 15 residues. The germline V gene encodes CDR1 SGHDN and CDR2 FVKESK. The CDR3 nucleotides are TGTGCCAGCAGCCAAGGGACTAGCGGACCGAATGAGCAGTTCTTC. Translation gives CASSQGTSGPNEQFF.

The V and J genes are TRBV4-1 and TRBJ2-1; 9 bases agree with TRBD2. V lost 4 bases to trimming and J lost 10 bases; unmatched junction nucleotides: 14. The CDR3 spans 16 residues. CDR1 MGHRA and CDR2 YSYEKL come from the germline V gene. The CDR3 region has the DNA TGCGCCAGCAGCCGGACGCCGGGACTAGCAACGCGGGAGCAGTTCTTC. Translated: CASSRTPGLATREQFF.

The chain has TRBV2 and TRBJ1-2; 8 bases line up with TRBD1. The V gene's germline CDR1 is SNHLY and CDR2 FYNNEI. The ends lost 5 bases at V and 11 bases at J; junction bases unmatched: 13. The CDR3 sequence is 14 residues long. CDR3 loop: CASSQTTGAGMYTF. For the CDR3, the DNA is TGTGCCAGCAGTCAAACGACAGGGGCCGGGATGTACACCTTC.

The chain couples TRBV6-1 to TRBJ2-3; possible D gene TRBD1, 6 bases. Germline V gene data show CDR1 as MNHNS and CDR2 as SASEGT. The CDR3 runs to 14 residues. V dropped 7 bases and J dropped 1 base, with 12 bases sitting between them. Written as DNA, the CDR3 is TGTGCCAGCACAGGGGCATGGGGCACAGATACGCAGTATTTT. Its translation is CASTGAWGTDTQYF.

The chain couples TRBV4-1 to TRBJ2-7; no definite D call. V was clipped by 1 base and J by 6 bases, with 10 bases between them. The CDR3 loop spans 13 amino acids. Per germline, CDR1 MGHRA and CDR2 YSYEKL. This CDR3 reads CASSQVFSGEQYF. The CDR3 bases are TGCGCCAGCAGCCAAGTATTCTCGGGCGAGCAGTACTTC.

The chain joins TRBV28 to TRBJ1-2, with 9 positions matching TRBD1. Germline V CDR1 and CDR2: MDHEN, SYDVKM. The CDR3 runs to 18 residues. V dropped 6 bases and J dropped 6; count of bases not matched to a gene: 20. The CDR3 DNA follows: TGTGCCAGCAGCTCCTTCGCCGCAGACGGACAGGGGCGAAATGGCTACACCTTC. Its translation is CASSSFAADGQGRNGYTF.

This chain uses TRBV28 with TRBJ2-3, with TRBD1 matching 7 bases. The CDR3 runs 14 residues. The V and J ends lost 3 bases and 0 bases, in that order; junction bases with no gene match: 0. The germline V gene encodes CDR1 MDHEN and CDR2 SYDVKM. Here the CDR3 reads CASSLTGSTDTQYF. CDR3 in DNA: TGTGCCAGCAGTTTGACAGGGAGCACAGATACGCAGTATTTT.

This sequence joins TRBV2 and TRBJ1-1; 7 nucleotides agree with TRBD1. The CDR3 consists of 14 residues. Germline-derived CDR1 and CDR2 are SNHLY and FYNNEI. The J segment lost 0 bases and the V segment lost 6 bases, leaving 4 bases of the junction unmatched. This chain's CDR3 is CASSPQGMNTEAFF. CDR3 in DNA: TGTGCCAGCAGCCCACAGGGGATGAACACTGAAGCTTTCTTT. Full variable domain (missing parts from reference TRBV2 and TRBJ1-1): EPEVTQTPSHQVTQMGQEVILRCVPISNHLYFYWYRQILGQKVEFLVSFYNNEISEKSEIFDDQFSVERPDGSNFTLKIRSTKLEDSAMYFCASSPQGMNTEAFFGQGTRLTVV.

V is TRBV30 and J is TRBJ2-5, with no clear D. The CDR3 sequence is 13 residues long. Germline CDR1 and CDR2: GTSNPN and SVGIG (reference sequence). Trimming left V 2 bases short and J 2 bases short, with 9 bases between. The CDR3 loop reads CAWSSSEQETQYF. In nucleotides, the CDR3 is TGTGCCTGGAGTTCCTCTGAGCAAGAGACCCAGTACTTC.

The genes are TRBV5-4 and TRBJ2-4; 9 bases agree with TRBD1. The CDR3 is 16 residues long. J lost 6 bases, V lost 1 base, and 8 bases had no gene match. Germline V gene data show CDR1 as SGHNT and CDR2 as YYREEE (reference sequence). The CDR3, as DNA: TGTGCCAGCAGCTTGAGGGTACAGGGGGCGCGAAACATTCAGTACTTC. Translating it yields CASSLRVQGARNIQYF.

The chain couples TRBV11-3 to TRBJ1-2; 7 bases agree with TRBD1. CDR3 size: 19 residues. Germline V gives CDR1 SGHNT, CDR2 YENEEA. After removal of 1 base from V and 3 bases from J, the junction contained 17 bases not matched to a gene. The chain's CDR3 is CASSLALRGGVTTYYGYTF. In DNA, the CDR3 is TGTGCCAGCAGCTTAGCCCTAAGAGGGGGCGTGACCACATACTATGGCTACACCTTC.

The chain carries TRBV7-3 and TRBJ2-1; 7 positions agree with TRBD2. The CDR3 has 14 residues. V gave up 5 bases and J gave up 5 bases; unmatched junction bases: 6. The germline V gene encodes CDR1 SGHTA and CDR2 FQGTGA. The CDR3: CASSLGGVHNEQFF. The CDR3 DNA reads as TGTGCCAGCAGCCTGGGGGGGGTGCACAATGAGCAGTTCTTC.

The V and J genes are TRBV30 and TRBJ2-7, with D unresolved. Germline CDR1 and CDR2: GTSNPN and SVGIG (reference sequence). Trimming stripped 2 bases from V and 2 bases from J, with 7 bases between. This CDR3 has 12 residues. The CDR3 DNA sequence: TGTGCCTGGAGTCCGCAGACCTACGAGCAGTACTTC. Its translation: CAWSPQTYEQYF.

The V and J genes are TRBV7-9 and TRBJ2-4, with 11 bases matching TRBD2. Trimming took 4 bases from V and 3 from J; bases not matched to a gene: 5. The CDR3 consists of 16 residues. Per the germline V gene, CDR1 is SEHNR and CDR2 is FQNEAQ (reference sequence). CDR3 amino acids: CASSSTSGIVKNIQYF. CDR3 in DNA: TGTGCCAGCAGCTCGACTAGCGGGATAGTCAAAAACATTCAGTACTTC.

This clone was seen a few times. The chain combines TRBV28 with TRBJ2-1, with 9 bases that match TRBD2. CDR3 length: 12 amino acids. Germline-derived CDR1 and CDR2 are MDHEN and SYDVKM. For the CDR3, the DNA is TGTGTTAGCGGGAGCTCCTACAATGAGCAGTTCTTC. This codes for CVSGSSYNEQFF. Together with reference TRBV28 and TRBJ2-1, the CDR3 gives the full variable domain: DVKVTQSSRYLVKRTGEKVFLECVQDMDHENMFWYRQDPGLGLRLIYFSYDVKMKEKGDIPEGYSVSREKKERFSLILESASTNQTSMYLCVSGSSYNEQFFGPGTRLTVL.

The rearrangement uses TRBV7-8 and TRBJ1-2, with 9 positions matching TRBD1. J lost 6 bases, V lost 1 base, and 3 bases had no gene match. The CDR3 sequence is 14 residues long. CDR1 is SGHVS, CDR2 FQNEAQ, per germline. CDR3 protein: CASSLGDRAHGYTF. The DNA of the CDR3 is TGTGCCAGCAGCTTAGGGGACAGGGCGCATGGCTACACCTTC. Drawing the rest from reference TRBV7-8 and TRBJ1-2, the complete variable domain is GAGVSQSPRYKVAKRGQDVALRCDPISGHVSLFWYQQALGQGPEFLTYFQNEAQLDKSGLPSDRFFAERPEGSVSTLKIQRTQQEDSAVYLCASSLGDRAHGYTFGSGTRLTVV.

The chain is built from TRBV25-1 and TRBJ2-2, with 10 bases fitting TRBD1. The CDR3 runs 16 residues. V trimming: 3 bases; J trimming: 5 bases; junction bases outside the gene matches: 6. Germline V gives CDR1 MGHDK, CDR2 SYGVNS. The CDR3 is CASSEGQGKGTGELFF. CDR3 nucleotide sequence: TGTGCCAGCAGTGAGGGACAGGGGAAAGGAACCGGGGAGCTGTTTTTT.

The chain combines TRBV28 with TRBJ2-3, with 8 bases lining up with TRBD2. CDR3 length equals 16 residues. The germline gives CDR1 MDHEN, CDR2 SYDVKM. Trimming removed 3 bases from V and 3 bases from J; junction bases left unmatched: 8. CDR3 sequence reads: CASSLTPGGMTDTQYF. As DNA, the CDR3 is TGTGCCAGCAGTTTGACCCCGGGAGGGATGACAGATACGCAGTATTTT.

This chain joins TRBV2 and TRBJ1-2; tentatively, D is TRBD1 (6 bases). The CDR3 runs 13 residues. Trimming pared 6 bases from V and 6 bases from J, leaving 14 bases between. Per germline, CDR1 SNHLY and CDR2 FYNNEI. As DNA, the CDR3 is TGTGCCAGCAGGGTTACAGGGTTAGATGGCTACACCTTC. Translation gives CASRVTGLDGYTF. The entire variable domain, with the rest obtained from reference TRBV2 and TRBJ1-2, is as follows: EPEVTQTPSHQVTQMGQEVILRCVPISNHLYFYWYRQILGQKVEFLVSFYNNEISEKSEIFDDQFSVERPDGSNFTLKIRSTKLEDSAMYFCASRVTGLDGYTFGSGTRLTVV.